This record looks at one T cell receptor beta chain sequence and its context. This clone was found once. The specificity of this receptor is unknown. No base qualities exist here, and no much larger clone lies one base off it. This entry is derived from a study of T cell responses to AZD1222 COVID-19 vaccine listed by TCRdb under 2021. At the level of the whole study: AZD1222 recipients given second doses at about 4 weeks or at about 12 weeks were pooled, since spike-specific TCR depth and breadth were not found to differ between the two schedules. Trial participants were enrolled by age into subgroups of 18-55, 56-69 and 70-plus years, and about 150, 27 and 61 TCR-sequenced participants, respectively, were included in these subgroups. TCR sequencing was performed for about 250 trial participants, of whom approximately 200 were given two doses of AZD1222 and around 25 were given two doses of MenACWY control vaccine. Paper-wide results and their limitations: Reportedly, almost half of the unique spike-specific TCRs recognized epitopes lying outside the regions that are mutated in the B.1.351 and B.1.1.7 variants. Because no samples from the day 14 peak response were available, repertoires could be characterized only after the peak T cell response. The whole spike protein was spanned by vaccine-associated CD4 TCRs, and dominant responses were seen in regions 160-218 and 743-854. Conclusions about previously exposed vaccinees are limited because only a handful of AZD1222 recipients were SARS-CoV-2 seropositive at baseline. A significant rise in spike-specific TCR breadth and depth was observed after two AZD1222 doses relative to day 0 and relative to MenACWY recipients. The 56-69-year group was small, and its depth increase did not reach significance, likely because of low power. Participants were mostly white British, with more females than males. The authors suggested clonal diversity may have been underestimated.

The CDR3 numbers 13 residues from cysteine through phenylalanine. The DNA shown is the 39-base CDR3, in frame from base 1. Trimming accounts for 4 bases at V and 8 bases at J, while the number of junction bases matched to no gene is 7. The germline V gene sets CDR1 to SQVTM and CDR2 to ANQGSEA. The CDR3 regions of human TCRbeta chains were analyzed by immunosequencing. Concerning the study's data processing: TCRs in the repertoires were compared against a reference library of SARS-CoV-2-specific TCRs that had been generated with the MIRA antigen-specificity platform. Breadth was defined as the fraction of unique TCRs that were SARS-CoV-2-associated. Depth was defined as the fraction of total T cells that were SARS-CoV-2-associated. Using the MIRA data, each spike-specific TCR was mapped to the spike region that the TCR reacts to and placed in a CD4 or CD8 class. Log10-transformed breadth and depth values were compared by one-way ANOVA with Sidak's multiple comparisons tests. TCRdb re-hosts the immuneACCESS table, in-frame sequences only. Its copies lack some clones; in the studies checked, an unresolved V gene accounts for under half of them, and the cause for the rest is not known. The V and J calls and the clone size are those of that table, but D and trimming were determined from the DNA. The sample table contains some 74,000 clones; only one count was recorded for approximately 80% of them. The ten largest account for roughly 21% of the sample.

The time point label of this sample denotes: baseline before first vaccination. Vaccinee samples were obtained from the UK trials COV001 and COV002, which included a single-blind randomized controlled phase 2/3 trial of AZD1222 (ChAdOx1 nCoV-19) in healthy adults. Trial participant PBMC samples were collected at day 0 and day 28 after the second dose for TCRbeta chain sequencing. This TCR came from an adult in good health. The sequencing used peripheral blood, collected on day 0 of AZD1222 vaccination. The V and J genes are TRBV29-1 and TRBJ2-4, and TRBD1 matches 8 of the central bases. The base sequence is TGCAGCGTTGGAGGCAAGACAGGGGACATTCAGTACTTC. This gives the protein CSVGGKTGDIQYF. Joined to the reference TRBV29-1 and TRBJ2-4 proteins, this CDR3 gives the full variable domain: SAVISQKPSRDICQRGTSLTIQCQVDSQVTMMFWYRQQPGQSLTLIATANQGSEATYESGFVIDKFPISRPNLTFSTLTVSNMSPEDSSIYLCSVGGKTGDIQYFGAGTRLSVL.